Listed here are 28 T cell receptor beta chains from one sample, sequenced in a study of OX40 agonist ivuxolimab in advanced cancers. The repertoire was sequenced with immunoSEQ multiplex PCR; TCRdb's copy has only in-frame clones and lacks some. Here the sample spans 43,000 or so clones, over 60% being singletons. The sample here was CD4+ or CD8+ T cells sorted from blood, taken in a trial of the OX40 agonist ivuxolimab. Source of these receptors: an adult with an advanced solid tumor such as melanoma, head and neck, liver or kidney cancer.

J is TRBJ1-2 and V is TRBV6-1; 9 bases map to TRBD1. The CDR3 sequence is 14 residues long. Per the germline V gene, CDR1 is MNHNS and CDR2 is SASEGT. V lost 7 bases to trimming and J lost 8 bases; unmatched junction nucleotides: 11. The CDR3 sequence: CASTPGQGSGGYTF. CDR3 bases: TGTGCCAGCACCCCGGGACAGGGATCCGGGGGCTACACCTTC.

The CDR3 DNA reads TGTGCCAGCAGCCCCGTGGGGAGTCCCTCCTACGAGCAGTACTTC. Residues: CASSPVGSPSYEQYF. The chain joins TRBV7-2 to TRBJ2-7; maybe TRBD2 (5 bases). This CDR3 is built from 15 residues. Germline V gene data show CDR1 as SGHTA and CDR2 as FQGNSA. Trimming pared 5 bases from V and 0 bases from J, leaving 14 bases between.

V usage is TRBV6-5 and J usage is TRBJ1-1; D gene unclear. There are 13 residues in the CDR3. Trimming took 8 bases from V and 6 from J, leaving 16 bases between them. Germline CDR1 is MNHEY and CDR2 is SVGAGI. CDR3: CASLLVNRAEAFF. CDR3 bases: TGTGCCAGCCTCCTAGTCAACCGGGCTGAAGCTTTCTTT.

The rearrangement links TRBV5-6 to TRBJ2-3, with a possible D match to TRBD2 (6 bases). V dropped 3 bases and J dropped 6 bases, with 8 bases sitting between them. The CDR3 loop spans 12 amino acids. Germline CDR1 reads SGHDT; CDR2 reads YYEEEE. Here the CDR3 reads CASSSGLDTQYF. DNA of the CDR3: TGTGCCAGCAGCTCGGGACTCGATACGCAGTATTTT.

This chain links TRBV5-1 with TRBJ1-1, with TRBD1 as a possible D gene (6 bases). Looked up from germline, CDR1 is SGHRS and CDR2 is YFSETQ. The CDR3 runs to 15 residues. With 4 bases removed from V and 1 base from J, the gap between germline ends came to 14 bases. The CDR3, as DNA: TGCGCCAGCAGCACTCGAGGGACACCGAACACTGAAGCTTTCTTT. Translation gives CASSTRGTPNTEAFF.

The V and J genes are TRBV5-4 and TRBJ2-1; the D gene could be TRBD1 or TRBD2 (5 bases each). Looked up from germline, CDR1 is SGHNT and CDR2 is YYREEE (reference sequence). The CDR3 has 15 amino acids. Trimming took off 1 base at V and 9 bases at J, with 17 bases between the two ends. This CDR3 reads CASSLTGRGLGEQFF. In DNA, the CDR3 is TGTGCCAGCAGCTTGACGGGACGGGGTCTGGGTGAGCAGTTCTTC. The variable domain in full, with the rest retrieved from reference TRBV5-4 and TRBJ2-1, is ETGVTQSPTHLIKTRGQQVTLRCSSQSGHNTVSWYQQALGQGPQFIFQYYREEENGRGNFPPRFSGLQFPNYSSELNVNALELDDSALYLCASSLTGRGLGEQFFGPGTRLTVL.

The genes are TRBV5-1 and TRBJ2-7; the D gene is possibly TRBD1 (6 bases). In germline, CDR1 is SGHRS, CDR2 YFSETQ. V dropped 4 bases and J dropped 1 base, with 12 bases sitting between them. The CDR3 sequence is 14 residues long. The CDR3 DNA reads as TGCGCCAGCAGCCCGGACAGTGTTTCCTACGAGCAGTACTTC. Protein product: CASSPDSVSYEQYF.

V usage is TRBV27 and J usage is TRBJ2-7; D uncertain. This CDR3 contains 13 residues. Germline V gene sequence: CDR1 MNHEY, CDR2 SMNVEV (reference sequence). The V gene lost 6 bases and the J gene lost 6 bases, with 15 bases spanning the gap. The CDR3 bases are TGTGCCAGCAGACCGTCGAGAAGTTTCGAGCAGTACTTC. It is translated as CASRPSRSFEQYF.

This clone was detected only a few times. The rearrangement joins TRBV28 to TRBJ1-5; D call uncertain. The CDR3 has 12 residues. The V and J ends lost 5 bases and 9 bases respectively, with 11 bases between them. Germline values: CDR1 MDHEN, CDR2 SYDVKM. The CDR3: CASSGEWAPQHF. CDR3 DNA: TGTGCCAGCAGTGGAGAGTGGGCGCCCCAGCATTTT.

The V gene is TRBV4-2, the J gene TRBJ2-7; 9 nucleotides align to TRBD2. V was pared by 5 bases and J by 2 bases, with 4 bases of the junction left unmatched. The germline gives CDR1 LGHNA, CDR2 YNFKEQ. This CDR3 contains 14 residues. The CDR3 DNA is TGTGCCAGCAGCTTGACTAGCGGCCCCTACGAGCAGTACTTC. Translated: CASSLTSGPYEQYF.

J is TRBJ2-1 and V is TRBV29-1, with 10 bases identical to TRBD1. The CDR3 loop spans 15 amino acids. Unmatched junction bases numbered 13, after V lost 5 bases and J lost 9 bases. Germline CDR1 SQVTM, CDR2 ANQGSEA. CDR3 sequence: CSVPSTGGASGEQFF. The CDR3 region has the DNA TGCAGCGTTCCTTCGACAGGGGGCGCATCGGGTGAGCAGTTCTTC.

This CDR3 reads CASSLQGQGWAEQYF. CDR3 nucleotides: TGTGCCAGCAGCCTCCAGGGACAGGGATGGGCCGAGCAGTACTTC. This chain connects TRBV11-2 to TRBJ2-7, with 9 nucleotides matching TRBD1. After removal of 5 bases from V and 6 bases from J, the junction contained 11 bases not matched to a gene. This CDR3 region has 15 residues. Germline loops: CDR1 SGHAT, CDR2 FQNNGV.

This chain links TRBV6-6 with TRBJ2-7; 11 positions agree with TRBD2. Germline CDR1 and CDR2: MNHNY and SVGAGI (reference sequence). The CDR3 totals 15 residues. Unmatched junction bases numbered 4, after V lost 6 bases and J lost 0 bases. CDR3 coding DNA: TGTGCCAGCAGACTCACTAGCGGGAGCTCCTACGAGCAGTACTTC. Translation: CASRLTSGSSYEQYF.

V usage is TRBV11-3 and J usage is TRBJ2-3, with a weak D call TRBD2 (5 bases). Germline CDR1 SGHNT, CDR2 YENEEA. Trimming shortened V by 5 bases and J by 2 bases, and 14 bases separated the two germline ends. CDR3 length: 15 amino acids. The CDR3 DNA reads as TGTGCCAGCAGCCCCGAGGGAAGAATCACAGATACGCAGTATTTT. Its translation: CASSPEGRITDTQYF. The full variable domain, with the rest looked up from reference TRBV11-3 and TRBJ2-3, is EAGVVQSPRYKIIEKKQPVAFWCNPISGHNTLYWYLQNLGQGPELLIRYENEEAVDDSQLPKDRFSAERLKGVDSTLKIQPAELGDSAVYLCASSPEGRITDTQYFGPGTRLTVL.

CDR3: CASSPGGTLFGEQYF. DNA of the CDR3: TGTGCCAGCTCACCAGGCGGGACCCTCTTTGGGGAGCAGTACTTC. The J gene is TRBJ2-7, the V gene TRBV18; possibly TRBD2 for D (6 bases). Germline V CDR1 and CDR2: KGHSH, LQKENI. The CDR3 covers 15 residues. Trimming pared 2 bases from V and 7 bases from J, leaving 18 bases between.

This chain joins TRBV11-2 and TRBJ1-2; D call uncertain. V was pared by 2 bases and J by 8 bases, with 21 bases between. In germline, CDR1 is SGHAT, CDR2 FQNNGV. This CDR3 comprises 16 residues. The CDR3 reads CASSLSSGHPRYGYTF. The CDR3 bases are TGTGCCAGCAGCTTATCGTCCGGCCACCCCCGATACGGCTACACCTTC.

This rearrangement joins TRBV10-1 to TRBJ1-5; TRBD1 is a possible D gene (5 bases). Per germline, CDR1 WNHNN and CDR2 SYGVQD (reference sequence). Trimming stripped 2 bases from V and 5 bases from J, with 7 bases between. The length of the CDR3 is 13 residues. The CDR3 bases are TGCGCCAGCAGTGAGGGCAGGGATCAGCCCCAGCATTTT. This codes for CASSEGRDQPQHF.

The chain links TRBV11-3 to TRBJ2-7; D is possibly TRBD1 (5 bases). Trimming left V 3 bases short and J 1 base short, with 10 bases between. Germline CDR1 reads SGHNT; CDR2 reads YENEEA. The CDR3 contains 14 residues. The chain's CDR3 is CASSFSDSSYEQYF. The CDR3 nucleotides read TGTGCCAGCAGCTTTTCAGACAGTTCCTACGAGCAGTACTTC. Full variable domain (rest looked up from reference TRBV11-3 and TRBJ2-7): EAGVVQSPRYKIIEKKQPVAFWCNPISGHNTLYWYLQNLGQGPELLIRYENEEAVDDSQLPKDRFSAERLKGVDSTLKIQPAELGDSAVYLCASSFSDSSYEQYFGPGTRLTVT.

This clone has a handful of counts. The CDR3 coding sequence is TGTGCCAGTAGTAAGCCCGGACAGGGCACTGAAGCTTTCTTT. Translated, it gives CASSKPGQGTEAFF. V is TRBV19 and J is TRBJ1-1, with 8 bases matching TRBD1. CDR1 is LNHDA, CDR2 SQIVND, per germline (reference sequence). V dropped 4 bases and J dropped 4; count of bases not matched to a gene: 5. The CDR3 is made up of 14 amino acids.

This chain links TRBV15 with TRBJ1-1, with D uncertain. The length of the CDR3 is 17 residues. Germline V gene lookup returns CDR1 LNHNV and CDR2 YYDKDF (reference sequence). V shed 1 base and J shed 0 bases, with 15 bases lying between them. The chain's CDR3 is CATSRVGFGQLNTEAFF. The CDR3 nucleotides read TGTGCCACCAGCAGAGTCGGGTTCGGGCAATTGAACACTGAAGCTTTCTTT. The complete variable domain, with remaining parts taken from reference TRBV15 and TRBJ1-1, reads DAMVIQNPRYQVTQFGKPVTLSCSQTLNHNVMYWYQQKSSQAPKLLFHYYDKDFNNEADTPDNFQSRRPNTSFCFLDIRSPGLGDTAMYLCATSRVGFGQLNTEAFFGQGTRLTVV.

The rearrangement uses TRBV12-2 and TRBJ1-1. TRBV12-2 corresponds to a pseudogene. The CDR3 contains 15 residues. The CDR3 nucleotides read TGTGCAAGTCGCTTAGGTGGGGACCCGAACACTGAAGCTTTCTTT. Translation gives CASRLGGDPNTEAFF.

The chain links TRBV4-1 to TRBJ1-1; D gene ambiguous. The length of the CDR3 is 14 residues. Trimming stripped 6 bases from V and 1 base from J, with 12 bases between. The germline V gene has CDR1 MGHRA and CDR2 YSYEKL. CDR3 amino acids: CASRIWPKNTEAFF. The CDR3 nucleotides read TGCGCCAGCAGAATATGGCCAAAGAACACTGAAGCTTTCTTT.

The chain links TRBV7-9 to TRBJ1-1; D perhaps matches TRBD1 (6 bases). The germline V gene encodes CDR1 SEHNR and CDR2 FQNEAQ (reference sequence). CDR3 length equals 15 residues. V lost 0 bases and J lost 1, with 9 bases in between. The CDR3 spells CASSLAGRGNTEAFF. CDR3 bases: TGTGCCAGCAGCTTAGCGGGCAGGGGGAACACTGAAGCTTTCTTT.

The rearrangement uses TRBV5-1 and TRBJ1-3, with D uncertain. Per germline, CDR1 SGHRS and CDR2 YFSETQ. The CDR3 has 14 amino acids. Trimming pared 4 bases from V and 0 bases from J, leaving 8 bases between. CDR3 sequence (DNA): TGCGCCAGCAGCCTCGCCAACTCTGGAAACACCATATATTTT. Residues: CASSLANSGNTIYF.

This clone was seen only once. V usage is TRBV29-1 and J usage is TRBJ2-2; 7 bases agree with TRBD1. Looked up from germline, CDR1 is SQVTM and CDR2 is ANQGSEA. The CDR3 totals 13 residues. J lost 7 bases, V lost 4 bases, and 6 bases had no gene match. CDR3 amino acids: CSVGQGSSGELFF. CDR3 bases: TGCAGCGTTGGACAGGGCTCGAGCGGGGAGCTGTTTTTT.

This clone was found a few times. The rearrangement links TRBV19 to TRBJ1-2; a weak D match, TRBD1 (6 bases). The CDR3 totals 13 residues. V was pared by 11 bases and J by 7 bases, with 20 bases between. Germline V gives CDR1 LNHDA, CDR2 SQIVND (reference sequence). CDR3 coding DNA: TGTGCCGTACGAACCGGGGGCTCCTTTGGCTACACCTTC. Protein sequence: CAVRTGGSFGYTF. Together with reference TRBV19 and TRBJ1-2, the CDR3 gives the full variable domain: DGGITQSPKYLFRKEGQNVTLSCEQNLNHDAMYWYRQDPGQGLRLIYYSQIVNDFQKGDIAEGYSVSREKKESFPLTVTSAQKNPTAFYLCAVRTGGSFGYTFGSGTRLTVV.

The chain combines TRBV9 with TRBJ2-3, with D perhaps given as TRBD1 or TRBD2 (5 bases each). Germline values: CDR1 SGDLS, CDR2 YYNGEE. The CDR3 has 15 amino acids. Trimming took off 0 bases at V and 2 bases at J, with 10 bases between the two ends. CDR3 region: CASSVAPGTTDTQYF. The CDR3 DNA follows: TGTGCCAGCAGCGTAGCCCCCGGGACCACAGATACGCAGTATTTT. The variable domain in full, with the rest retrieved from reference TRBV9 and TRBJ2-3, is DSGVTQTPKHLITATGQRVTLRCSPRSGDLSVYWYQQSLDQGLQFLIQYYNGEERAKGNILERFSAQQFPDLHSELNLSSLELGDSALYFCASSVAPGTTDTQYFGPGTRLTVL.

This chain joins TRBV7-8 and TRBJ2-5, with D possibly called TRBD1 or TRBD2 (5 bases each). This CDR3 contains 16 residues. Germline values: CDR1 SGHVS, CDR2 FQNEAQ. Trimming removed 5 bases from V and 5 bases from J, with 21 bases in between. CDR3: CASSLVASGAGETQYF. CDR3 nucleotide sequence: TGTGCCAGCAGCCTTGTAGCGTCTGGAGCAGGGGAGACCCAGTACTTC.